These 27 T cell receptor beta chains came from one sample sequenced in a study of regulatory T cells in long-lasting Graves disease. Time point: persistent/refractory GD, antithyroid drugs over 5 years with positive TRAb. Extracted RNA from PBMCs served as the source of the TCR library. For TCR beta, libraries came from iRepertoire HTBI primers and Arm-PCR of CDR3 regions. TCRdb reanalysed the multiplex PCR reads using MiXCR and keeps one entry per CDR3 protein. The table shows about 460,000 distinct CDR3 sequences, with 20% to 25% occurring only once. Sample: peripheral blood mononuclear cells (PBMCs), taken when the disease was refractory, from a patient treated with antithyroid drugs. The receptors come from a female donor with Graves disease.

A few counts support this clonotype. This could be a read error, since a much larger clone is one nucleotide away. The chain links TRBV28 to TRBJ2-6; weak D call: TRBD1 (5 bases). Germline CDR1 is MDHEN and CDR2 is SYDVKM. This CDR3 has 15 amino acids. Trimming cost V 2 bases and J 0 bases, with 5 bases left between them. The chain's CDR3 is CASSLQGSGANVLTF. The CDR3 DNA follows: TGTGCCAGCAGTTTACAGGGCTCTGGGGCCAACGTCCTGACTTTC.

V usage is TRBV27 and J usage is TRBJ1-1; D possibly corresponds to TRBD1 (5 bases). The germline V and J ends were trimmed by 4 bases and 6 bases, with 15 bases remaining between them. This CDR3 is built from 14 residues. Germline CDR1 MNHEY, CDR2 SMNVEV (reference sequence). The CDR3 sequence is CASSWGRGGAEAFF. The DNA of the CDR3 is TGTGCCAGCAGTTGGGGCCGGGGAGGCGCTGAAGCTTTCTTT.

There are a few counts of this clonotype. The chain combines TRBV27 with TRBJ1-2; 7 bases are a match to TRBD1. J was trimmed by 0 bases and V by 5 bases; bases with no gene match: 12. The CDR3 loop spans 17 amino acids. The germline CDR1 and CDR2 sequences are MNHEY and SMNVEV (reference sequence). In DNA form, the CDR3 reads TGTGCCAGCAGTCCCACCGGGACAGAGCCACCTAACTATGGCTACACCTTC. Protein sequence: CASSPTGTEPPNYGYTF.

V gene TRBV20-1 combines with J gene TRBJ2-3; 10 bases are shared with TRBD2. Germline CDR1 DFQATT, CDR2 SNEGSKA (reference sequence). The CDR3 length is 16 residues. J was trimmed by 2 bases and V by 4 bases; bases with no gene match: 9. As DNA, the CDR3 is TGCAGTGCTACGGGGCTAGCGGGGGCGAACACAGATACGCAGTATTTT. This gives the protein CSATGLAGANTDTQYF.

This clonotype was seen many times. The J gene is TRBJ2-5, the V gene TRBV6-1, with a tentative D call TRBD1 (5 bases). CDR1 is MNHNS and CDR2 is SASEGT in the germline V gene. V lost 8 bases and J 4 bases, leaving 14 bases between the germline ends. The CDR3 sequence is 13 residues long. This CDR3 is CASRFQGGETQYF. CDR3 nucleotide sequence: TGTGCCAGCCGATTTCAGGGCGGAGAGACCCAGTACTTC.

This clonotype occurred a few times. The CDR3 sequence is CSALGGEDNQPQHF. The CDR3 DNA is TGCAGCGCCCTGGGAGGGGAGGACAATCAGCCCCAGCATTTT. The chain employs TRBV29-1 and TRBJ1-5; D possibly corresponds to TRBD1 (5 bases). The CDR3 spans 14 residues. Trimming removed 7 bases at V and 3 bases at J, with 16 bases between. Germline CDR1 and CDR2: SQVTM and ANQGSEA.

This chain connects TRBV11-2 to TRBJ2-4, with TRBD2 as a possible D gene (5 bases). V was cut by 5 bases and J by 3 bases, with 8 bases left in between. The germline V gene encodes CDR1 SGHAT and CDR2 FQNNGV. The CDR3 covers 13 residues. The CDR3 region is CASSGSDKNIQYF. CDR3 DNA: TGTGCCAGCAGCGGGAGCGACAAAAACATTCAGTACTTC.

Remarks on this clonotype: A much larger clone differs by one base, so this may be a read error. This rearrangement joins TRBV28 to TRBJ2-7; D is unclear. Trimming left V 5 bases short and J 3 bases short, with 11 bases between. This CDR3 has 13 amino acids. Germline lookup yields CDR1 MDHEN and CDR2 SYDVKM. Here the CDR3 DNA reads TGTGCCAGCAGTGATGGGCAGGACTACGAGCAGTACTTC. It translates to CASSDGQDYEQYF.

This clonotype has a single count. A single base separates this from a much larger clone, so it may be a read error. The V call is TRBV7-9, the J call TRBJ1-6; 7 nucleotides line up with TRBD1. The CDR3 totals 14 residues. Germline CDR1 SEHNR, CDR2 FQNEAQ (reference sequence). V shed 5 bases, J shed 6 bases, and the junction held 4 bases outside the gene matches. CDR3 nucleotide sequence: TGTGCCAGCAGCCGCGGACAGGCTAATTCACCCCTCCACTTT. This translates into CASSRGQANSPLHF.

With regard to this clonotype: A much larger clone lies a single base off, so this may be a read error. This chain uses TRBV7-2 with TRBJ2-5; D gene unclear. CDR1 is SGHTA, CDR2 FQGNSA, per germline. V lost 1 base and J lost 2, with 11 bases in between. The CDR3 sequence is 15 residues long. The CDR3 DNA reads TGTACCAGCAGCTTAGACGGTGGGCAGCAAGAGACCCAGTACTTC. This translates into CTSSLDGGQQETQYF.

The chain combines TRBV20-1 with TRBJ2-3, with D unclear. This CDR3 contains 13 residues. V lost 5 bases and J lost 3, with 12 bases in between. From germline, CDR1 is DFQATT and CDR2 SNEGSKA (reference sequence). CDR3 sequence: CSAPGLETDTQYF. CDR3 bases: TGCAGTGCTCCCGGGCTTGAGACAGATACGCAGTATTTT.

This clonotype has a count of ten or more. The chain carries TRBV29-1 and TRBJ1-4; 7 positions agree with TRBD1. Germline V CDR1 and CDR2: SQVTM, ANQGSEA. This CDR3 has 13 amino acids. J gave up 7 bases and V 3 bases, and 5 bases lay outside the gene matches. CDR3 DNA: TGCAGCGTTGACACAGGGGAGGGTGAAAAACTGTTTTTT. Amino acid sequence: CSVDTGEGEKLFF.

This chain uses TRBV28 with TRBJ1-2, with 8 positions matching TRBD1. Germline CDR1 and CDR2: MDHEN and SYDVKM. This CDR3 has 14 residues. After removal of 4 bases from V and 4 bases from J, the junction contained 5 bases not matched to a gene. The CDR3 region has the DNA TGTGCCAGCAGTTACGGGACAGGTCTCTATGGCTACACCTTC. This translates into CASSYGTGLYGYTF.

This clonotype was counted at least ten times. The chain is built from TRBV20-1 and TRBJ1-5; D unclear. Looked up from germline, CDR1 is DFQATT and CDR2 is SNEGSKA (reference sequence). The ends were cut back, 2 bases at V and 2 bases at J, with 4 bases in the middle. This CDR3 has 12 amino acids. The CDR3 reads CSARYGNQPQHF. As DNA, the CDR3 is TGCAGTGCTAGATACGGCAATCAGCCCCAGCATTTT.

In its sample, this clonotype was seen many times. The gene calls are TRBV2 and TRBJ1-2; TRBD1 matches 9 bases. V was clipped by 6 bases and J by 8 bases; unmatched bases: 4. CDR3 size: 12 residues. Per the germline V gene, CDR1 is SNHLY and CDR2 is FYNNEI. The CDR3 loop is CASRQGATGYTF. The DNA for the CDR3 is TGTGCCAGCAGACAGGGGGCGACAGGCTACACCTTC.

The CDR3 reads CASSLETVYEQYF. CDR3 nucleotides: TGCGCCAGCAGCTTGGAGACAGTGTACGAGCAGTACTTC. The gene calls are TRBV5-1 and TRBJ2-7; D might be TRBD1 (5 bases). Germline V gene data show CDR1 as SGHRS and CDR2 as YFSETQ. The CDR3 is made up of 13 amino acids. Trimming stripped 0 bases from V and 4 bases from J, with 8 bases between.

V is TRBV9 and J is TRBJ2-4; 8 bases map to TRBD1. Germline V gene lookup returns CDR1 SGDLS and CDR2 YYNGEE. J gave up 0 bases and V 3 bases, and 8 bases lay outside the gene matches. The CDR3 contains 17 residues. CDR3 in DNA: TGTGCCAGCAGCGCTCGTGGGACAGGTCTAGCCAAAAACATTCAGTACTTC. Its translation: CASSARGTGLAKNIQYF.

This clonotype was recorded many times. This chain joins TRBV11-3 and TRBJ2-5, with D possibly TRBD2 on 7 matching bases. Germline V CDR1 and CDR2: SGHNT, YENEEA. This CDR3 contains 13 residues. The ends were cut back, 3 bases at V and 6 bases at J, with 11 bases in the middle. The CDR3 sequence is CASSFFGGQTQYF. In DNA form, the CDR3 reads TGTGCCAGCAGCTTTTTCGGGGGGCAGACCCAGTACTTC.

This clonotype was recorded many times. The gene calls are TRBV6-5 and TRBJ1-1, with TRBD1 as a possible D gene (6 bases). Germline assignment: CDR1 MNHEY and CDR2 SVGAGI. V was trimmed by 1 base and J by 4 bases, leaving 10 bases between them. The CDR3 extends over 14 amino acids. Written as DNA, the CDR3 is TGTGCCAGCAGTTACTTGAGGGGGGTCACTGAAGCTTTCTTT. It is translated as CASSYLRGVTEAFF.

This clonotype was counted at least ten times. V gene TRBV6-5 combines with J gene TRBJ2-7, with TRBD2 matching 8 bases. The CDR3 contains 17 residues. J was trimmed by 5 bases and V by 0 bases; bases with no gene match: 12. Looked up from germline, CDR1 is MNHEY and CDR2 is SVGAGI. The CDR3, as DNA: TGTGCCAGCAGTTACTCGGCCCCCAGCGGGAGTATGCACGAGCAGTACTTC. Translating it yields CASSYSAPSGSMHEQYF.

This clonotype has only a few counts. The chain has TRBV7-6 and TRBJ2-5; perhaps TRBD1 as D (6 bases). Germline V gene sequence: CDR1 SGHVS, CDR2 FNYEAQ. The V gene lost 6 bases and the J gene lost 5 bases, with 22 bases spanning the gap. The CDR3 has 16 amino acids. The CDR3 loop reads CASRDGSWGLGETQYF. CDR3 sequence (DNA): TGTGCCAGCAGAGATGGAAGTTGGGGGCTAGGGGAGACCCAGTACTTC.

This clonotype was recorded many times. CDR3 DNA sequence: TGCAGTGCTAGCCCGGGGACACGTCAAGAGACCCAGTACTTC. As protein: CSASPGTRQETQYF. The rearrangement links TRBV20-1 to TRBJ2-5, with D tentatively TRBD1 (6 bases). This CDR3 is built from 14 residues. Trimming removed 3 bases from V and 2 bases from J, with 13 bases in between. Germline V lookup: CDR1 DFQATT, CDR2 SNEGSKA (reference sequence).

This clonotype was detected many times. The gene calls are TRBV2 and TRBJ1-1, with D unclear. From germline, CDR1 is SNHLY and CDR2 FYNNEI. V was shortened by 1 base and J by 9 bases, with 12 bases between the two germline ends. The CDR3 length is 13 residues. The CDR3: CASSEEAAGKAFF. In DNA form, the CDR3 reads TGTGCCAGCAGTGAAGAGGCGGCGGGGAAAGCTTTCTTT.

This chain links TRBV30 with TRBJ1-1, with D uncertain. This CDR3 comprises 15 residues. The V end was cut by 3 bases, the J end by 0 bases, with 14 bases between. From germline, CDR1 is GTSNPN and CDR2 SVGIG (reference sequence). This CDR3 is CAWRTPNIVNTEAFF. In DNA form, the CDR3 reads TGTGCCTGGAGGACCCCCAACATTGTGAACACTGAAGCTTTCTTT.

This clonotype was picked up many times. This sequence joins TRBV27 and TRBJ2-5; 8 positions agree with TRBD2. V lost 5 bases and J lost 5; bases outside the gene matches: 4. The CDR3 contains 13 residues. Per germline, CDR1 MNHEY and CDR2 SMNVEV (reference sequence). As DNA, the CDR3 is TGTGCCAGCAGTCGGGGGGGGTGGGAGACCCAGTACTTC. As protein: CASSRGGWETQYF.

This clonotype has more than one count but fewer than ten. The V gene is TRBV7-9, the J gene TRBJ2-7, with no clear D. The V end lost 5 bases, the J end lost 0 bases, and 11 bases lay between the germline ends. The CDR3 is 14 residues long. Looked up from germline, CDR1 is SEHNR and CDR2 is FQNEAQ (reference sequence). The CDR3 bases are TGTGCCAGCAGCCTACCAGAGATCTCCTACGAGCAGTACTTC. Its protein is CASSLPEISYEQYF.

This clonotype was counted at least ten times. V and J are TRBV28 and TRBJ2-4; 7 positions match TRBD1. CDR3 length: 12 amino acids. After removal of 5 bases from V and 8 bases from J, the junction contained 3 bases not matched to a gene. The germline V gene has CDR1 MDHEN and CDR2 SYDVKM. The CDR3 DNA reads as TGTGCCAGCAGTGCAACAGGGGACATTCAGTACTTC. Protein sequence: CASSATGDIQYF.